What follows are 24 T cell receptor beta chains derived from one specimen sequenced in a study of naive and memory T cell subsets. Adult healthy volunteers gave 2.5 ml peripheral blood for whole-blood RNA. Blood and skin TCR RNA was reverse transcribed with alpha and beta constant primers. Each CDR3 protein is one row after TCRdb ran MiXCR on the 5' RACE reads. The sample lists 20,000 to 25,000 distinct CDR3 sequences, 4% to 5% occurring once. The source is a male donor in good health.

This clonotype was detected ten times or more. The chain employs TRBV6-2 or TRBV6-3 and TRBJ1-1, with D tentatively TRBD1 (6 bases). The germline CDR1 and CDR2 sequences are MNHEY and SVGEGT. This CDR3 has 15 residues. With 7 bases removed from V and 1 base from J, the gap between germline ends came to 16 bases. The CDR3 sequence is CASTRQDSGNTEAFF. The CDR3 DNA sequence: TGTGCCAGCACCAGACAGGACTCTGGGAACACTGAAGCTTTCTTT.

This clonotype showed up many times. This chain uses TRBV7-9 with TRBJ1-5; D ambiguous. V dropped 1 base and J dropped 9 bases, with 10 bases sitting between them. Germline CDR1 is SEHNR and CDR2 is FQNEAQ (reference sequence). The CDR3 is 13 amino acids. The CDR3 loop is CASSLGPVGPQHF. CDR3 coding DNA: TGTGCCAGCAGCTTAGGGCCGGTTGGGCCCCAGCATTTT.

This clonotype was recorded many times. This sequence joins TRBV28 and TRBJ2-1; maybe TRBD1 (5 bases). CDR1 and CDR2 (germline): MDHEN, SYDVKM. CDR3 size: 15 residues. The V end was cut by 6 bases, the J end by 5 bases, with 17 bases between. The CDR3 region has the DNA TGTGCCAGCAGACCCAGGGTGCTCTCTGACAATGAGCAGTTCTTC. Amino acids: CASRPRVLSDNEQFF.

This clonotype was recorded at least ten times. The gene calls are TRBV14 and TRBJ2-5; 12 bases map to TRBD2. Trimming removed 2 bases from V and 5 bases from J; junction bases left unmatched: 3. This CDR3 spans 15 amino acids. Germline CDR1 SGHDN, CDR2 FVKESK. The CDR3 DNA sequence: TGTGCCAGCAGCCAACTAGCGGGAGGGACGGAGACCCAGTACTTC. Its protein is CASSQLAGGTETQYF.

There are many counts of this clonotype. This chain joins TRBV6-1 and TRBJ2-5, with 7 nucleotides matching TRBD2. Germline lookup yields CDR1 MNHNS and CDR2 SASEGT. CDR3 length equals 16 residues. V lost 2 bases, J lost 1 base, and 7 bases stayed unmatched. CDR3 nucleotides: TGTGCCAGCAGTGAAATACGGCCTAGCGGCCAAGAGACCCAGTACTTC. Its translation: CASSEIRPSGQETQYF.

This clonotype was seen ten or more times. This chain uses TRBV6-6 with TRBJ2-5, with 9 bases that match TRBD2. Germline V CDR1 and CDR2: MNHNY, SVGAGI (reference sequence). The J segment lost 5 bases and the V segment lost 2 bases, leaving 3 bases of the junction unmatched. CDR3 size: 14 residues. CDR3 bases: TGTGCCAGCAGTTACGGGACTAGCAGTGAGACCCAGTACTTC. Translated, it gives CASSYGTSSETQYF.

Ten or more counts support this clonotype. The J gene is TRBJ1-2, the V gene TRBV7-9; D perhaps matches TRBD1 (6 bases). V gave up 0 bases and J gave up 7 bases, with 15 bases separating them. The CDR3 spans 15 residues. Germline loops: CDR1 SEHNR, CDR2 FQNEAQ (reference sequence). For the CDR3, the DNA is TGTGCCAGCAGCTTAGCGGGCACAGGGCTGGGTGGCTACACCTTC. Encoded protein: CASSLAGTGLGGYTF.

This chain links TRBV12-3 or TRBV12-4 with TRBJ2-3, with TRBD1 matching 8 bases. V lost 5 bases and J lost 0; bases outside the gene matches: 4. The CDR3 is 15 residues long. For the CDR3, the DNA is TGTGCCAGCAGTCGCACAGGGGGAAGCACAGATACGCAGTATTTT. Its protein is CASSRTGGSTDTQYF.

V and J are TRBV18 and TRBJ2-3; D is possibly TRBD2 (6 bases). Trimming cost V 3 bases and J 4 bases, with 11 bases left between them. Germline CDR1 is KGHSH and CDR2 is LQKENI. CDR3 length: 14 amino acids. CDR3 DNA: TGTGCCAGCTCACCGACGGGGGTTTCAGATACGCAGTATTTT. Translation gives CASSPTGVSDTQYF.

Turning to this clonotype: A read error may be the cause here, since a much bigger clone is one base away. V gene TRBV2 combines with J gene TRBJ1-1, with a possible D match to TRBD1 (6 bases). The CDR3 length is 10 residues. The germline CDR1 and CDR2 sequences are SNHLY and FYNNEI. The CDR3 here is CVSRGTEAFF. CDR3 DNA: TGTGTCAGCAGGGGCACTGAAGCTTTCTTT.

This clonotype was found many times. The chain has TRBV27 and TRBJ2-7; TRBD1 aligns across 8 bases. Germline V gene sequence: CDR1 MNHEY, CDR2 SMNVEV (reference sequence). The CDR3 loop spans 17 amino acids. The J segment lost 5 bases and the V segment lost 4 bases, leaving 16 bases of the junction unmatched. The CDR3 spells CASSSYTGDRTAHEQYF. As DNA, the CDR3 is TGTGCCAGCAGTTCATACACCGGGGACAGGACTGCCCACGAGCAGTACTTC.

In its sample, this clonotype was seen many times. The rearrangement joins TRBV5-1 to TRBJ1-1; D unclear. The CDR3 is 14 amino acids. CDR1 and CDR2 from the germline V gene are SGHRS and YFSETQ. Between the trimmed V and J ends, which lost 2 bases and 0 bases, there was a span of 8 bases. The CDR3 bases are TGCGCCAGCAGCTTCGGCACCCTGAACACTGAAGCTTTCTTT. It yields the protein CASSFGTLNTEAFF. Based on the CDR3 plus reference TRBV5-1 and TRBJ1-1, the full variable domain is KAGVTQTPRYLIKTRGQQVTLSCSPISGHRSVSWYQQTPGQGLQFLFEYFSETQRNKGNFPGRFSGRQFSNSRSEMNVSTLELGDSALYLCASSFGTLNTEAFFGQGTRLTVV.

This clonotype was detected many times. This chain links TRBV29-1 with TRBJ2-2; 7 bases are a match to TRBD2. The CDR3 totals 15 residues. Germline V gene sequence: CDR1 SQVTM, CDR2 ANQGSEA. Trimming cost V 4 bases and J 1 base; bases outside gene matches: 6. The CDR3 sequence is CSVGGSVGNTGELFF. CDR3 nucleotides: TGCAGCGTTGGCGGGAGTGTAGGGAACACCGGGGAGCTGTTTTTT.

By its share, this clonotype is medium-sized. This rearrangement joins TRBV29-1 to TRBJ2-1; D is perhaps TRBD2 (5 bases). This CDR3 has 11 residues. V lost 6 bases and J 12 bases, leaving 15 bases between the germline ends. The germline V gene encodes CDR1 SQVTM and CDR2 ANQGSEA. DNA of the CDR3: TGCAGCGTAGCACTAGATCGCGTGCAGTTCTTC. Its protein is CSVALDRVQFF.

This clonotype has more than one count but fewer than ten. The rearrangement uses TRBV19 and TRBJ2-7; 8 bases agree with TRBD1. This CDR3 has 12 residues. Germline-derived CDR1 and CDR2 are LNHDA and SQIVND (reference sequence). V shed 5 bases and J 4 bases; nucleotides not matched to a gene: 1. CDR3 sequence (DNA): TGTGCCAGTAGTGGACAGGGTTACGAGCAGTACTTC. As protein: CASSGQGYEQYF.

This clonotype was seen repeatedly, ten times or more. J is TRBJ1-6 and V is TRBV3-1; D unclear. The germline CDR1 and CDR2 sequences are LGHDT and YNNKEL (reference sequence). V lost 1 base to trimming and J lost 11 bases, with 24 bases between them. The CDR3 length is 18 residues. CDR3 sequence reads: CASSQVGGSVGFRAPLHF. The CDR3 nucleotides read TGTGCCAGCAGCCAAGTAGGAGGGAGTGTGGGATTTCGGGCACCCCTCCACTTT.

This clonotype has at least ten counts. The V gene is TRBV7-8, the J gene TRBJ1-5; no clear D gene. The CDR3 contains 14 residues. The germline V gene encodes CDR1 SGHVS and CDR2 FQNEAQ. Trimming took 5 bases from V and 3 from J, leaving 11 bases between them. The CDR3 sequence is CASSPGRNNQPQHF. In nucleotides, the CDR3 is TGTGCCAGCAGCCCCGGACGGAACAATCAGCCCCAGCATTTT.

This clonotype appeared many times. V is TRBV19 and J is TRBJ2-1, with no clear D. CDR3 length: 14 amino acids. The V gene's germline CDR1 is LNHDA and CDR2 SQIVND (reference sequence). V gave up 6 bases and J gave up 6 bases, with 15 bases separating them. This CDR3 reads CASRGDLQRNEQFF. CDR3 coding DNA: TGTGCCAGTAGGGGCGACTTACAACGCAATGAGCAGTTCTTC.

Notes on this clonotype: A read error is possible here, since a much larger clone lies one base away. The CDR3 loop is CASSQPGTYNSPLNF. In DNA form, the CDR3 reads TGCGCCAGCAGCCAACCGGGGACTTATAATTCACCCCTCAACTTT. The chain employs TRBV5-1 and TRBJ1-6; TRBD1 might be the D (5 bases). The CDR3 sequence is 15 residues long. Germline V gives CDR1 SGHRS, CDR2 YFSETQ.

The gene calls are TRBV3-1 and TRBJ2-2; the match to TRBD1 covers 8 bases. CDR1 is LGHDT, CDR2 YNNKEL, per germline (reference sequence). Unmatched junction bases numbered 7, after V lost 4 bases and J lost 3 bases. The CDR3 has 16 amino acids. The CDR3 coding sequence is TGTGCCAGCAGCCCTTTCCAGGGGGCATACACCGGGGAGCTGTTTTTT. Translated: CASSPFQGAYTGELFF.

This clonotype has only a few counts. With a much larger clone just one base away, this may be a read error. J is TRBJ1-2 and V is TRBV20-1; D not resolved. From germline, CDR1 is DFQATT and CDR2 SNEGSKA (reference sequence). This CDR3 has 14 residues. The CDR3 protein is CSASYGLANYGDTF. CDR3 nucleotide sequence: TGCAGTGCTAGCTATGGCTTAGCTAACTATGGCGACACCTTC.

This clonotype has at least ten counts. CDR3 sequence: CASISPGTGYSYEQYF. In DNA, the CDR3 is TGTGCCAGCATCTCTCCCGGGACAGGGTACTCCTACGAGCAGTACTTC. This chain links TRBV28 with TRBJ2-7, with 9 bases lining up with TRBD1. Per the germline V gene, CDR1 is MDHEN and CDR2 is SYDVKM. The length of the CDR3 is 16 residues. V gave up 7 bases and J gave up 0 bases; unmatched junction bases: 10.

At least ten counts were recorded for this clonotype. This chain uses TRBV6-1 with TRBJ2-5, with D possibly being TRBD2 (6 bases). V lost 3 bases and J 0 bases, leaving 17 bases between the germline ends. The V gene's germline CDR1 is MNHNS and CDR2 SASEGT. This CDR3 has 17 residues. CDR3 amino acids: CASSEMGGSAYQETQYF. The DNA for the CDR3 is TGTGCCAGCAGTGAGATGGGAGGAAGCGCGTACCAAGAGACCCAGTACTTC.

This clonotype came up many times. V gene TRBV5-1 combines with J gene TRBJ2-7, with 7 bases lining up with TRBD1. The germline V gene has CDR1 SGHRS and CDR2 YFSETQ. The CDR3 is 14 residues long. After removal of 4 bases from V and 5 bases from J, the junction contained 9 bases not matched to a gene. The CDR3 loop is CASSEWGTGDEQYF. Written as DNA, the CDR3 is TGCGCCAGCAGCGAATGGGGAACAGGGGACGAGCAGTACTTC.